A single sample is the source of the 26 T cell receptor beta chains below, sequenced in a study of shared clonotypes between healthy human individuals. Sequencing was performed with immunoSEQ multiplex PCR; in TCRdb, only in-frame clones are kept and a portion is missing. The sample includes about 2.4 million clones, approximately 94% of them seen just once. The source material was naive CD4+ T cells from PBMCs. As to subset: CD45RA+ positively selected. Receptors originate from a man aged 18-30 years in good health. Some clones in this sample may be carry-over from other donors' samples.

This clone was picked up one time. V gene TRBV7-2 combines with J gene TRBJ1-1, with 8 bases identical to TRBD1. Germline V gene data show CDR1 as SGHTA and CDR2 as FQGNSA. Losses at the gene ends were 3 bases for V and 7 bases for J; bases not matched to a gene: 4. The CDR3 consists of 13 residues. CDR3 residues: CASSFDRGGEAFF. The CDR3 nucleotides are TGTGCCAGCAGCTTTGACAGGGGTGGTGAAGCTTTCTTT.

This clone came up once. Only one base separates this from a far larger clonotype, so it likely reflects a read error. In nucleotides, the CDR3 is TGTGCCAGCAGCGCCGGGACAGGGGCCTACAATGAGCAGTTCTTC. Protein product: CASSAGTGAYNEQFF. The chain links TRBV5-4 to TRBJ2-1; 10 positions match TRBD1. The CDR3 is made up of 15 amino acids. Looked up from germline, CDR1 is SGHNT and CDR2 is YYREEE (reference sequence). Unmatched junction bases numbered 3, after V lost 4 bases and J lost 2 bases.

This chain uses TRBV9 with TRBJ2-3; TRBD2 might be the D (5 bases). The germline gives CDR1 SGDLS, CDR2 YYNGEE. The CDR3 length is 15 residues. With 2 bases removed from V and 6 bases from J, the gap between germline ends came to 16 bases. The DNA for the CDR3 is TGTGCCAGCAGCGTCACCGCAACTAGTTCGGATACGCAGTATTTT. It is translated as CASSVTATSSDTQYF.

The chain has TRBV21-1 and TRBJ1-5; the table's D gene call, TRBD1, was not cross checked with the DNA. TRBV21-1 represents a pseudogene. The CDR3 extends over 16 amino acids. CDR3 nucleotides: TGTGCCAGCACCAAATCAGGAAGTCGGAGCAATCAGCCCCAGCATTTT. Protein product: CASTKSGSRSNQPQHF.

The chain carries TRBV11-3 and TRBJ2-3; D uncertain. This CDR3 is built from 15 residues. CDR1 is SGHNT, CDR2 YENEEA, per germline. The germline V and J ends were trimmed by 3 bases and 0 bases, with 10 bases remaining between them. The CDR3 DNA reads as TGTGCCAGCAGCTTTCGGCGGAGTAGCACAGATACGCAGTATTTT. Translation: CASSFRRSSTDTQYF.

CDR3 region: CASSVRQRSSYEQYF. The CDR3 DNA reads as TGTGCCAGCAGCGTCCGACAGAGAAGCTCCTACGAGCAGTACTTC. V usage is TRBV21-1 and J usage is TRBJ2-7; the DNA was not compared with TRBD1, the D call given in the table. TRBV21-1 is a recognized pseudogene. CDR3 size: 15 residues.

The chain links TRBV30 to TRBJ1-2; D might be TRBD1 (5 bases). Germline loops: CDR1 GTSNPN, CDR2 SVGIG (reference sequence). The CDR3 has 13 amino acids. Trimming left V 4 bases short and J 2 bases short, with 11 bases between. CDR3 region: CAWIRGTNYGYTF. The CDR3 nucleotides are TGTGCCTGGATCAGAGGGACCAACTATGGCTACACCTTC.

This clone showed up just once. The rearrangement links TRBV7-9 to TRBJ2-7, with D possibly being TRBD1 (6 bases). The CDR3 is made up of 15 amino acids. Germline V CDR1 and CDR2: SEHNR, FQNEAQ (reference sequence). Trimming removed 5 bases from V and 0 bases from J, with 14 bases in between. The CDR3 DNA is TGTGCCAGCAGCGACACGACAGGAAGCTCCTACGAGCAGTACTTC. Translation: CASSDTTGSSYEQYF.

The chain joins TRBV12-2 to TRBJ2-1; the DNA was not used to check the table's D call, TRBD2. TRBV12-2 is described as a pseudogene. CDR3 length: 18 amino acids. CDR3 sequence (DNA): TGTGCAAGTCGCTTAGGGACTAGCGGGAGCCTCTCCTACAATGAGCAGTTCTTC. Protein product: CASRLGTSGSLSYNEQFF.

As to this clone: Other nucleotide sequences from this sample produce the same CDR3. J is TRBJ1-2 and V is TRBV5-1, with 10 bases aligning to TRBD1. Germline trimming cut 4 bases from V and 1 base from J; bases unmatched to any gene: 4. Germline V CDR1 and CDR2: SGHRS, YFSETQ. This CDR3 comprises 15 residues. For the CDR3, the DNA is TGCGCCAGCAGCCCCGGGACAGGGGATAACTATGGCTACACCTTC. It specifies CASSPGTGDNYGYTF.

As to this clone: This CDR3 is also generated by other DNA sequences in the sample. The genes are TRBV9 and TRBJ2-3; 12 positions match TRBD2. The CDR3 has 16 amino acids. CDR1 is SGDLS, CDR2 YYNGEE, per germline. V gave up 2 bases and J gave up 2 bases; unmatched junction bases: 3. CDR3 DNA sequence: TGTGCCAGCAGCGTTGGACTAGCGGGGTACACAGATACGCAGTATTTT. It codes for CASSVGLAGYTDTQYF. Variable domain in full (rest from reference TRBV9 and TRBJ2-3): DSGVTQTPKHLITATGQRVTLRCSPRSGDLSVYWYQQSLDQGLQFLIQYYNGEERAKGNILERFSAQQFPDLHSELNLSSLELGDSALYFCASSVGLAGYTDTQYFGPGTRLTVL.

CDR3 sequence reads: CASSRGLAGGYNEQFF. The CDR3 nucleotides read TGTGCCAGCAGCCGGGGACTAGCGGGAGGATACAATGAGCAGTTCTTC. The rearrangement uses TRBV11-2 and TRBJ2-1, with 15 bases identical to TRBD2. This CDR3 has 16 amino acids. V lost 5 bases to trimming and J lost 4 bases; unmatched junction nucleotides: 3. Germline V gene lookup returns CDR1 SGHAT and CDR2 FQNNGV.

The V call is TRBV29-1, the J call TRBJ1-2; 8 nucleotides line up with TRBD1. Germline trimming cut 6 bases from V and 4 bases from J; bases unmatched to any gene: 10. Germline V gene lookup returns CDR1 SQVTM and CDR2 ANQGSEA. This CDR3 comprises 14 residues. The CDR3 region has the DNA TGCAGCGTCCTTGGGCAGGGGGCCGGCTATGGCTACACCTTC. Translating gives CSVLGQGAGYGYTF.

In DNA form, the CDR3 reads TGTGCCAGCTCACCGTACAGGGCCACCTACGAGCAGTACTTC. Amino acid sequence: CASSPYRATYEQYF. The J gene is TRBJ2-7, the V gene TRBV18, with D possibly being TRBD1 (6 bases). Trimming removed 3 bases at V and 2 bases at J, with 11 bases between. The CDR3 extends over 14 amino acids. Germline lookup yields CDR1 KGHSH and CDR2 LQKENI.

The chain couples TRBV5-1 to TRBJ2-7, with 8 bases identical to TRBD2. Germline V gene sequence: CDR1 SGHRS, CDR2 YFSETQ. The CDR3 runs 17 residues. The ends lost 0 bases at V and 2 bases at J; junction bases unmatched: 10. CDR3 sequence: CASSLAGAAGATYEQYF. In DNA form, the CDR3 reads TGCGCCAGCAGCTTGGCCGGGGCAGCGGGAGCGACCTACGAGCAGTACTTC. Using reference TRBV5-1 and TRBJ2-7 for the parts outside the CDR3, the full variable domain is KAGVTQTPRYLIKTRGQQVTLSCSPISGHRSVSWYQQTPGQGLQFLFEYFSETQRNKGNFPGRFSGRQFSNSRSEMNVSTLELGDSALYLCASSLAGAAGATYEQYFGPGTRLTVT.

V is TRBV5-6 and J is TRBJ2-7; D remains ambiguous. The CDR3 is 15 amino acids. Germline values: CDR1 SGHDT, CDR2 YYEEEE. V shed 4 bases and J shed 2 bases, with 16 bases lying between them. The CDR3 region is CASSPGPGGTYEQYF. CDR3 nucleotide sequence: TGTGCCAGCAGCCCCGGGCCGGGCGGTACCTACGAGCAGTACTTC.

Points on this clone: The same CDR3 is also encoded by other DNA sequences in this sample. This CDR3 reads CSVGGDYEQYF. The CDR3 coding sequence is TGCAGCGTTGGTGGGGACTACGAGCAGTACTTC. The J gene is TRBJ2-7, the V gene TRBV29-1; D gene uncertain. CDR3 length: 11 residues. Germline lookup yields CDR1 SQVTM and CDR2 ANQGSEA. Between the trimmed V and J ends, which lost 4 bases and 3 bases, there was a span of 7 bases.

In its sample, this clone was seen once. This sequence joins TRBV7-9 and TRBJ2-7, with D possibly TRBD1 on 5 matching bases. In germline, CDR1 is SEHNR, CDR2 FQNEAQ (reference sequence). The V end lost 0 bases, the J end lost 7 bases, and 10 bases lay between the germline ends. The CDR3 consists of 13 residues. The CDR3 sequence is CASSLATGREQYF. CDR3 sequence (DNA): TGTGCCAGCAGCTTAGCAACAGGCCGAGAGCAGTACTTC.

This chain connects TRBV12-5 to TRBJ2-1, with a weak D call TRBD2 (6 bases). Trimming cost V 2 bases and J 12 bases, with 20 bases left between them. The CDR3 consists of 15 residues. Germline CDR1 and CDR2: LGHNT and FRNRAP. The CDR3 DNA reads TGTGCTAGTGGTTTGTACCCCTCGGCGGGATGGGGGCAGTTCTTC. Translating it yields CASGLYPSAGWGQFF. Together with reference TRBV12-5 and TRBJ2-1, the CDR3 gives the full variable domain: DARVTQTPRHKVTEMGQEVTMRCQPILGHNTVFWYRQTMMQGLELLAYFRNRAPLDDSGMPKDRFSAEMPDATLATLKIQPSEPRDSAVYFCASGLYPSAGWGQFFGPGTRLTVL.

V gene TRBV14 combines with J gene TRBJ2-1; no reliable D call. The V and J ends lost 0 bases and 0 bases respectively, with 9 bases between them. Germline V gene lookup returns CDR1 SGHDN and CDR2 FVKESK. The CDR3 covers 16 residues. As DNA, the CDR3 is TGTGCCAGCAGCCAAGATTGGGCAGTCTCCTACAATGAGCAGTTCTTC. Encoded protein: CASSQDWAVSYNEQFF.

This CDR3 is CASSVATGPDTQYF. In nucleotides, the CDR3 is TGTGCCAGCAGCGTAGCTACAGGCCCAGATACGCAGTATTTT. This sequence joins TRBV9 and TRBJ2-3; possibly TRBD1 for D (5 bases). The CDR3 is made up of 14 amino acids. Germline-derived CDR1 and CDR2 are SGDLS and YYNGEE. Trimming shortened V by 0 bases and J by 4 bases, and 9 bases separated the two germline ends.

The chain is built from TRBV29-1 and TRBJ2-5; D ambiguous. The CDR3 runs to 14 residues. V lost 4 bases and J 10 bases, leaving 22 bases between the germline ends. Germline CDR1 SQVTM, CDR2 ANQGSEA. The DNA for the CDR3 is TGCAGCGTTGCCCTTTCCCTCGCGGCGGCGGACCAGTACTTC. This sequence encodes CSVALSLAAADQYF.

In the case of this clone: Other DNA sequences in the same sample also yield this CDR3. The chain combines TRBV6-5 with TRBJ1-3, with D unresolved. Looked up from germline, CDR1 is MNHEY and CDR2 is SVGAGI. The CDR3 extends over 15 amino acids. V was clipped by 5 bases and J by 0 bases, with 11 bases between them. CDR3 bases: TGTGCCAGCAGTCGAGAGGGCCTCTCTGGAAACACCATATATTTT. This sequence encodes CASSREGLSGNTIYF.

The chain combines TRBV2 with TRBJ2-7; 9 bases align to TRBD1. Germline assignment: CDR1 SNHLY and CDR2 FYNNEI. The CDR3 has 15 residues. Trimming cost V 7 bases and J 0 bases; bases outside gene matches: 7. CDR3 bases: TGTGCCAGCATTCGGACAGGGGCCCTCTCCTACGAGCAGTACTTC. Its translation is CASIRTGALSYEQYF. Combining the CDR3 with reference TRBV2 and TRBJ2-7 gives the whole variable domain EPEVTQTPSHQVTQMGQEVILRCVPISNHLYFYWYRQILGQKVEFLVSFYNNEISEKSEIFDDQFSVERPDGSNFTLKIRSTKLEDSAMYFCASIRTGALSYEQYFGPGTRLTVT.

The J gene is TRBJ1-5, the V gene TRBV10-3; 8 bases agree with TRBD1. Germline V CDR1 and CDR2: ENHRY, SYGVKD. CDR3 length: 14 amino acids. V lost 7 bases and J lost 3; bases outside the gene matches: 5. This CDR3 reads CAIKRTGNNQPQHF. CDR3 nucleotides: TGTGCCATCAAAAGGACAGGGAACAATCAGCCCCAGCATTTT.

V and J are TRBV5-1 and TRBJ2-7, with TRBD2 matching over 11 bases. The germline V gene encodes CDR1 SGHRS and CDR2 YFSETQ. This CDR3 contains 18 residues. Germline trimming cut 0 bases from V and 1 base from J; bases unmatched to any gene: 9. CDR3 DNA sequence: TGCGCCAGCAGCTTGGTCACTAGCGGGAGTGGTTTTTCCTACGAGCAGTACTTC. Translating gives CASSLVTSGSGFSYEQYF.